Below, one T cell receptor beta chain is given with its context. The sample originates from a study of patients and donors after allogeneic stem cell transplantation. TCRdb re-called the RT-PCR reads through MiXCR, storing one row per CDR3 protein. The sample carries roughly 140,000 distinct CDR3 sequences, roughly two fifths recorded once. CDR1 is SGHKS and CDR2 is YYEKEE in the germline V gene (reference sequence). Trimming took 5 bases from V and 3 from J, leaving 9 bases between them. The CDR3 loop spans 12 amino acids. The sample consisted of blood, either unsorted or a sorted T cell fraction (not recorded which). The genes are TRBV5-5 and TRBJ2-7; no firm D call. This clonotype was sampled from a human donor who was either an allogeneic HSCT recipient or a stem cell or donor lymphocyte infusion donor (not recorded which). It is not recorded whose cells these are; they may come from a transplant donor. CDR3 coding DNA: TGTGCCAGCAGTTTACATCTCTACGAGCAGTACGTC. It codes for CASSLHLYEQYV.